This record concerns one T cell receptor (beta chain) sequence. Antigen unknown. After constant-region reverse-primer amplification, full-length variable regions underwent semi-nested PCR with Nested Universal Primer A. One entry per CDR3 protein, called by TCRdb with MiXCR from the 5' RACE reads. This sample has approximately 41,000 distinct CDR3 sequences; less than 30% occur once, and the top ten carry roughly 3.5%. The germline V and J ends were trimmed by 6 bases and 5 bases, with 14 bases remaining between them. The germline V gene encodes CDR1 SGHRS and CDR2 YFSETQ. This CDR3 spans 14 amino acids. Points from the study as a whole: Larger-cohort validation covered only one TCR beta V-J rearrangement. Tumor Tregs overlapped most with tumor, then blood, naive CD4+ cells. The TCR gene usage of tumor memory CD4+ T cells clustered together with blood and lymph node memory CD4+ cells and with lymph node naive CD4+ cells.

The chain joins TRBV5-1 to TRBJ2-2; no reliable D call. Sequencing was done on a sample of memory CD4+ T cells sorted from a lymph node. Subset of the sample: memory CD4+ T cells, CD4+CD45RO+CD25-. This sequence was found in a female donor with breast cancer. DNA for the CDR3: TGCGCCAGCACCCGACTGAGTCAGACCGGGGAGCTGTTTTTT. Translated: CASTRLSQTGELFF.